This TCR beta chain was captured by sequencing in a study of T cell changes during pregnancy in multiple sclerosis. TCRdb's table, derived via immunoSEQ multiplex PCR, lists solely in-frame clones and lacks some. This table has approximately 58,000 clones, around 92% appearing once. Germline V gene lookup returns CDR1 SEHNR and CDR2 FQNEAQ (reference sequence). The CDR3 runs 14 residues. The J segment lost 2 bases and the V segment lost 5 bases, leaving 6 bases of the junction unmatched. The sequencing here drew on CD4+ T cells from peripheral blood mononuclear cells, taken after pregnancy. The TCR originated in a female donor in good health, enrolled as a control in a pregnancy study. This chain links TRBV7-9 with TRBJ2-7; 7 bases fit TRBD1. The CDR3 bases are TGTGCCAGCAGCCCAGACAGGGAACCCTACGAGCAGTACTTC. Amino acids: CASSPDREPYEQYF.